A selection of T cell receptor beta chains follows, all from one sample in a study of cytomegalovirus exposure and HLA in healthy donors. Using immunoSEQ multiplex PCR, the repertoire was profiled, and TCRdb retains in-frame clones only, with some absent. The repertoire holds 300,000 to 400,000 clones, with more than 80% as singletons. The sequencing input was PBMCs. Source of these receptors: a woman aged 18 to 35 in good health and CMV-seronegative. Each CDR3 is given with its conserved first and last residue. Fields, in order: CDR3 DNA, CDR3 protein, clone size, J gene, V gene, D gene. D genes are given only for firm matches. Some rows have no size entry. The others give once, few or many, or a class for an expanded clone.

DNA: TGTGCCAGCAGCCTAGCCGAGTTGTATCGGGAGCTGTTTTTT
CDR3: CASSLAELYRELFF
size: NA
J: TRBJ2-2
V: TRBV6-1
D: NA

DNA: TGTGCCAGCAGTTACTCCAATCAGGGTAGTACTTTCTTT
CDR3: CASSYSNQGSTFF
size: NA
J: TRBJ1-1
V: TRBV6-5
D: NA

DNA: TGTGCCAGCAGCTTAGCAACAGGGGGCGTAGAGACCCAGTACTTC
CDR3: CASSLATGGVETQYF
size: NA
J: TRBJ2-5
V: TRBV7-7
D: TRBD1

DNA: TGTGCCAGCAGCTTGGGCAGGGCGGGGGAGACCCAGTACTTC
CDR3: CASSLGRAGETQYF
size: NA
J: TRBJ2-5
V: TRBV7-3
D: NA

DNA: TGTGCCAGCAGTTTATTAGCGGGGCTTGGGCAGTACTTC
CDR3: CASSLLAGLGQYF
size: NA
J: TRBJ2-7
V: TRBV28
D: TRBD2

DNA: TGTGCCACCAGGCGGGCCTTCATGAACACTGAAGCTTTCTTT
CDR3: CATRRAFMNTEAFF
size: NA
J: TRBJ1-1
V: TRBV11-2
D: NA

DNA: TGTGCCAGCAGCGAAAACCGGGACACCATATACGAGCAGTACTTC
CDR3: CASSENRDTIYEQYF
size: NA
J: TRBJ2-7
V: TRBV6-6
D: NA

DNA: TGTGCCAGCAGCTATGGGGGCAACAATCAGCCCCAGCATTTT
CDR3: CASSYGGNNQPQHF
size: NA
J: TRBJ1-5
V: TRBV5-4
D: NA

DNA: TGTGCCAGCACCCCGACAGGGAACACTGAAGCTTTCTTT
CDR3: CASTPTGNTEAFF
size: few
J: TRBJ1-1
V: TRBV28
D: NA

DNA: TGTGCCAGCAGCTCACAGAGGGAGGGGTCTGGGGCCAACGTCCTGACTTTC
CDR3: CASSSQREGSGANVLTF
size: NA
J: TRBJ2-6
V: TRBV7-9
D: TRBD2

DNA: TGTGCCAGCAGCGTGACTAGCGGGAGAAACACCGGGGAGCTGTTTTTT
CDR3: CASSVTSGRNTGELFF
size: NA
J: TRBJ2-2
V: TRBV9
D: TRBD2

DNA: TGTGCTGGGCGTCCGGGGAGCTACGAGCAGTACTTC
CDR3: CAGRPGSYEQYF
size: NA
J: TRBJ2-7
V: TRBV6-5
D: NA

DNA: TGTGCCAGCAGTTACAAACTTCGGGACTACAATGAGCAGTTCTTC
CDR3: CASSYKLRDYNEQFF
size: NA
J: TRBJ2-1
V: TRBV6-5
D: NA

DNA: TGTGCCAGCAGTCCCCCGGGACAGGGGGCCTACGAGCAGTACTTC
CDR3: CASSPPGQGAYEQYF
size: NA
J: TRBJ2-7
V: TRBV2
D: TRBD1

DNA: TGTGCCAGCAGCGAGCTACAGGCACCAGACAATGAGCAGTTCTTC
CDR3: CASSELQAPDNEQFF
size: NA
J: TRBJ2-1
V: TRBV25-1
D: NA

DNA: TGCAGCGTGGGGGGACAGTCCTACGAGCAGTACTTC
CDR3: CSVGGQSYEQYF
size: NA
J: TRBJ2-7
V: TRBV29-1
D: NA

DNA: TGTGCCAGCTCACCGCACGGACAGCTGACCTACGAGCAGTACTTC
CDR3: CASSPHGQLTYEQYF
size: NA
J: TRBJ2-7
V: TRBV18
D: NA

DNA: TGTGCCAGCAGTGTGTACGAGGCCTACGAGCAGTACTTC
CDR3: CASSVYEAYEQYF
size: NA
J: TRBJ2-7
V: TRBV6-1
D: NA

DNA: TGTGCCTGGAGTCGGGACAGGGATTTTAATACGCAGTATTTT
CDR3: CAWSRDRDFNTQYF
size: NA
J: TRBJ2-3
V: TRBV30
D: TRBD1

DNA: TGCGCCAGCAGCGAAGGGGCAGATTTAGATGAGCAGTTCTTC
CDR3: CASSEGADLDEQFF
size: NA
J: TRBJ2-1
V: TRBV5-1
D: NA

DNA: TGTGCCAGTAGGGGGGACAGTAACTATGGCTACACCTTC
CDR3: CASRGDSNYGYTF
size: NA
J: TRBJ1-2
V: TRBV19
D: TRBD1

DNA: TGTGCCAGTAGGCTAGCGGATACTAGCACAGATACGCAGTATTTT
CDR3: CASRLADTSTDTQYF
size: NA
J: TRBJ2-3
V: TRBV19
D: TRBD2

DNA: TGTGCCAGCAAGGCCAAACGGAGCTCCTACGAGCAGTACTTC
CDR3: CASKAKRSSYEQYF
size: NA
J: TRBJ2-7
V: TRBV6-5
D: NA

DNA: TGTGCCAGCAGCCACCGTATAGGGCTACAGGGCGAATCCTCCTATGGCTACACCTTC
CDR3: CASSHRIGLQGESSYGYTF
size: NA
J: TRBJ1-2
V: TRBV9
D: NA

DNA: TGTGCCAGCTCAGCCGGGACAGGGTTGCACACTGAAGCTTTCTTT
CDR3: CASSAGTGLHTEAFF
size: NA
J: TRBJ1-1
V: TRBV6-1
D: TRBD1